The 5 T cell receptor beta chains below all came from one sample that was sequenced in a study of blood T cell repertoires in COVID-19. Clones were read by immunoSEQ multiplex PCR, and TCRdb kept only the in-frame ones, dropping some. The data hold 300,000 to 350,000 clones, with 85% to 90% observed a single time. Sequenced input: peripheral blood. The origin of the receptors is a woman aged 25 to 39 with COVID-19, enrolled during active disease.

V and J are TRBV29-1 and TRBJ2-3, with D possibly being TRBD1 (6 bases). The germline V gene encodes CDR1 SQVTM and CDR2 ANQGSEA. The CDR3 spans 16 residues. Trimming pared 2 bases from V and 0 bases from J, leaving 15 bases between. The CDR3 nucleotides read TGCAGCGTTGAACCTCCGGGACACATCAGCACAGATACGCAGTATTTT. Protein sequence: CSVEPPGHISTDTQYF.

The chain couples TRBV20-1 to TRBJ1-5, with unresolved D. Germline CDR1 reads DFQATT; CDR2 reads SNEGSKA (reference sequence). The CDR3 runs to 16 residues. Trimming cost V 3 bases and J 0 bases, with 15 bases left between them. CDR3 residues: CSASPGVIYSNQPQHF. CDR3 bases: TGCAGTGCTAGTCCCGGGGTAATCTATAGCAATCAGCCCCAGCATTTT.

This clone was seen a single time. This clone may be a read error of a much larger clone one base away. The rearrangement uses TRBV9 and TRBJ2-1; 10 nucleotides match TRBD2. V lost 4 bases to trimming and J lost 4 bases; unmatched junction nucleotides: 5. Per germline, CDR1 SGDLS and CDR2 YYNGEE. The CDR3 is 15 amino acids. The DNA of the CDR3 is TGTGCCAGCAGCTACGGACTAGCGGTATACAATGAGCAGTTCTTC. Translating gives CASSYGLAVYNEQFF. Together with reference TRBV9 and TRBJ2-1, the CDR3 gives the full variable domain: DSGVTQTPKHLITATGQRVTLRCSPRSGDLSVYWYQQSLDQGLQFLIQYYNGEERAKGNILERFSAQQFPDLHSELNLSSLELGDSALYFCASSYGLAVYNEQFFGPGTRLTVL.

V usage is TRBV10-1 and J usage is TRBJ2-3; 12 nucleotides line up with TRBD2. The CDR3 is made up of 18 amino acids. Germline assignment: CDR1 WNHNN and CDR2 SYGVQD (reference sequence). The J segment lost 3 bases and the V segment lost 4 bases, leaving 11 bases of the junction unmatched. The CDR3 loop is CASSAGLSTSGSTDTQYF. DNA for the CDR3: TGCGCCAGCAGTGCGGGCTTGTCGACTAGCGGGAGTACAGATACGCAGTATTTT.

V usage is TRBV6-5 and J usage is TRBJ1-2, with no clear D. V lost 6 bases and J lost 4, with 12 bases in between. Germline values: CDR1 MNHEY, CDR2 SVGAGI. The CDR3 has 13 amino acids. The CDR3 spells CASSPRRGYGYTF. CDR3 bases: TGTGCCAGCAGCCCAAGACGGGGCTATGGCTACACCTTC.